A selection of T cell receptor beta chains follows, all from one sample in a study of blood T cell repertoires in COVID-19. Clones were sequenced by immunoSEQ multiplex PCR, and TCRdb holds only the in-frame ones, with some missing. Of about 220,000 clones in the sample, 80% to 90% are singletons; the top ten hold around 3.2%. What was sequenced was PBMCs or T cells enriched from blood (not recorded which). The receptors come from a woman in her late teens or twenties in a cohort exposed to, infected with or recovered from COVID-19 (not recorded which). Both conserved end residues are part of each CDR3. Each record gives: V gene, clone size, CDR3 length, J gene, CDR3 protein. Some rows have no size entry. The others give once, few or many, or a class for an expanded clone.

TRBV7-8	.	14	TRBJ1-6	CASSEGGEGSPLHF
TRBV6-5	.	15	TRBJ2-5	CASRPGLPLQETQYF
TRBV20-1	.	14	TRBJ1-2	CSASHRDRGDGYTF
TRBV19	.	12	TRBJ1-1	CASSPEKTEAFF
TRBV4-2	few	17	TRBJ2-3	CASSQESGGQGADTQYF
TRBV7-9	.	15	TRBJ1-2	CASSLALGANYGYTF
TRBV9	.	15	TRBJ1-5	CASSFSGQGDQPQHF
TRBV3-1/TRBV3-2	.	15	TRBJ2-1	CASSPRGGGIDEQFF
TRBV9	once	18	TRBJ2-6	CASSVTPHSSSGANVLTF
TRBV7-9	.	14	TRBJ2-2	CASSLSGNTGELFF
TRBV7-9	.	15	TRBJ1-1	CASSLAIGGNTEAFF
TRBV28	.	18	TRBJ2-1	CASSLVIGGHSSYNEQFF
TRBV5-1	.	14	TRBJ1-1	CASSNGQGATEAFF
TRBV7-8	.	15	TRBJ2-7	CASSPTGTGLYEQYF
TRBV10-3	few	12	TRBJ1-1	CAISESAGRAFF
TRBV10-1	.	13	TRBJ1-1	CASSEGAPTEAFF
TRBV11-3	.	17	TRBJ2-7	CASSAPLGTDARIEQYF
TRBV9	once	16	TRBJ1-3	CASSVQDRGSGNTIYF
TRBV5-6	.	14	TRBJ2-5	CASSLAERQETQYF
TRBV6-5	few	14	TRBJ1-2	CASSYSYTRGGYTF
TRBV16	.	14	TRBJ1-1	CASSPISGGREAFF
TRBV6-5	.	13	TRBJ2-7	CASDKGQGDEQYF
TRBV5-6	.	15	TRBJ1-2	CASSLGQVGYRGYTF
TRBV11-3	.	16	TRBJ2-1	CASSSSWDRVYNEQFF
TRBV5-1	.	15	TRBJ2-1	CASSLGQGVYGEQFF
TRBV24-1	.	14	TRBJ2-3	CATSDPTTPDTQYF
TRBV2	.	14	TRBJ2-5	CASTRTGGQETQYF
TRBV29-1	few	13	TRBJ1-1	CSVEGRMNTEAFF
TRBV19	.	14	TRBJ1-5	CASSTAGGNQPQHF
TRBV5-5	.	13	TRBJ1-1	CASSLAWADEAFF
TRBV28	.	18	TRBJ2-1	CASSFATGFTGVVNEQFF
TRBV15	.	20	TRBJ1-2	CATSTADRSLTFTSNYGYTF
TRBV4-1	once	13	TRBJ2-5	CASRYRDQETQYF
TRBV27	.	15	TRBJ2-7	CASRTSFLLPDEQYF
TRBV24-1	.	13	TRBJ1-1	CATSSGQTDSAFF
TRBV19	.	16	TRBJ1-2	CASSAGQGAFDYGYTF
TRBV3-1/TRBV3-2	.	19	TRBJ2-6	CASSQIIAGGPTGANVLTF
TRBV18	.	16	TRBJ2-1	CASSPPSGGTYNEQFF
TRBV15	once	14	TRBJ1-1	CATSYLLQGTEAFF
TRBV25-1	.	15	TRBJ1-2	CASSEPRDRGNGYTF
TRBV11-1	once	13	TRBJ2-1	CASGLGGRNEQFF
TRBV4-1	.	17	TRBJ1-6	CASSHLSPGQVNSPLHF
TRBV19	.	14	TRBJ2-1	CASKEGPSYNEQFF
TRBV7-3	.	14	TRBJ1-6	CASSLQGSGSPLHF
TRBV9	.	17	TRBJ2-1	CASSATLGLAEYNEQFF
TRBV11-2	.	17	TRBJ1-3	CASSLALTGLPGNTIYF
TRBV6-5	.	12	TRBJ1-2	CASSYPRGGYTF
TRBV7-3	.	18	TRBJ2-1	CASSLRPPPSGRSNEQFF
TRBV28	once	16	TRBJ2-5	CASSLRLAGGQETQYF
TRBV18	few	14	TRBJ1-5	CASSQGDSFQPQHF
TRBV28	.	15	TRBJ2-3	CASSFGRGGTDTQYF
TRBV3-1/TRBV3-2	.	14	TRBJ1-1	CASSYGQATTEAFF
TRBV10-2	.	14	TRBJ1-5	CASSDRTGGQPQHF
TRBV19	.	14	TRBJ2-7	CASSQQGLGQQQYF
TRBV2	.	16	TRBJ2-1	CASSPTGGRFDNEQFF
TRBV7-2	.	16	TRBJ2-3	CASSLSYGSGTDTQYF